The rows below give T cell receptor beta chains drawn from one sample of a study of blood T cells in healthy people across ages. TCRdb independently ran MiXCR on the 5' RACE reads; one entry per CDR3 protein. The table records about 590,000 distinct CDR3 sequences, about 30% of them present only once. Specimen: blood. All receptors come from an elderly woman in good health. The CDR3 runs from the conserved cysteine through the conserved F or W. D genes are given only for firm matches. Clone size is shown for a subset of rows, as once, few, many or a class of expanded clone.

v_call: TRBV10-3
clone_size: NA
d_call: TRBD1
j_call: TRBJ1-6
cdr3_nt: TGTGCCACGGGACAGGAGTTTAATTCACCCCTCCACTTT
cdr3_aa: CATGQEFNSPLHF

v_call: TRBV5-4
clone_size: NA
d_call: TRBD1
j_call: TRBJ1-1
cdr3_nt: TGTGCCAGCAGCCCCAGGGGGGTCCGTGAAGCTTTCTTT
cdr3_aa: CASSPRGVREAFF

v_call: TRBV29-1
clone_size: many
d_call: NA
j_call: TRBJ2-5
cdr3_nt: TGCAGCGTTGAATCGGGGCTCGAGGAGACCCAGTACTTC
cdr3_aa: CSVESGLEETQYF

v_call: TRBV6-1
clone_size: many
d_call: NA
j_call: TRBJ2-7
cdr3_nt: TGTGCCAGCAGACACACAGGGGAGGTCTACGAGCAGTACTTC
cdr3_aa: CASRHTGEVYEQYF

v_call: TRBV6-2/TRBV6-3
clone_size: many
d_call: TRBD2
j_call: TRBJ2-3
cdr3_nt: TGTGCCAGCAGTCCTAGCGGTGGGCATACGCAGTATTTT
cdr3_aa: CASSPSGGHTQYF

v_call: TRBV20-1
clone_size: many
d_call: NA
j_call: TRBJ2-6
cdr3_nt: TGCAGTGCTAGAGACAGCAACTCTGGGGCCAACGTCCTGACTTTC
cdr3_aa: CSARDSNSGANVLTF

v_call: TRBV20-1
clone_size: many
d_call: NA
j_call: TRBJ1-2
cdr3_nt: TGCAGTGCTAGAGGGACAGTGCATGGCTACACCTTC
cdr3_aa: CSARGTVHGYTF

v_call: TRBV4-3
clone_size: few
d_call: NA
j_call: TRBJ1-4
cdr3_nt: TGCGCCAGCAGCCAAGAATACGGCGAAAAACTGTTTTTT
cdr3_aa: CASSQEYGEKLFF

v_call: TRBV15
clone_size: many
d_call: TRBD2
j_call: TRBJ2-3
cdr3_nt: TGTGCCACCAGCAGAGATGCGGGGGGTACAGATACGCAGTATTTT
cdr3_aa: CATSRDAGGTDTQYF

v_call: TRBV12-3/TRBV12-4
clone_size: many
d_call: NA
j_call: TRBJ1-6
cdr3_nt: TGTGCCAGCAGTTTGGCGGGGGGCCTCCACTTT
cdr3_aa: CASSLAGGLHF

v_call: TRBV20-1
clone_size: many
d_call: NA
j_call: TRBJ2-3
cdr3_nt: TGCAGTGCTAGGGGGGCGTACAGGGCTACAGATACGCAGTATTTT
cdr3_aa: CSARGAYRATDTQYF

v_call: TRBV12-3/TRBV12-4
clone_size: NA
d_call: NA
j_call: TRBJ2-5
cdr3_nt: TGTGCCAGCAGTTTTCGGCTACTCCAAGAGACCCAGTACTTC
cdr3_aa: CASSFRLLQETQYF

v_call: TRBV7-2
clone_size: NA
d_call: TRBD1
j_call: TRBJ1-6
cdr3_nt: TGTGCCAGCAGCATAGACAGGGGCGGAAATTCACCCCGCCACTTT
cdr3_aa: CASSIDRGGNSPRHF

v_call: TRBV18
clone_size: few
d_call: TRBD1
j_call: TRBJ1-2
cdr3_nt: TGTGCCAGCTCCCAGGACAGGGACCCAGGTGGCTACACCTTC
cdr3_aa: CASSQDRDPGGYTF

v_call: TRBV5-1
clone_size: many
d_call: TRBD2
j_call: TRBJ2-5
cdr3_nt: TGCGCCAGCAGCTTATGGAGCGGGGGAGAGACCCAGTACTTC
cdr3_aa: CASSLWSGGETQYF

v_call: TRBV18
clone_size: NA
d_call: NA
j_call: TRBJ2-7
cdr3_nt: TGTGCCAGCTCAGCCTCAACAGGCTACGAGCAGTACTTC
cdr3_aa: CASSASTGYEQYF

v_call: TRBV9
clone_size: many
d_call: TRBD2
j_call: TRBJ2-5
cdr3_nt: TGTGCCAGCAGTCTCGGACTAGCCCCGGAGGGGGAGACCCAGTACTTC
cdr3_aa: CASSLGLAPEGETQYF

v_call: TRBV20-1
clone_size: many
d_call: TRBD2
j_call: TRBJ2-3
cdr3_nt: TGCAGTGCTAGAGGAAGCGGGGGGTTCCGAGATACGCAGTATTTT
cdr3_aa: CSARGSGGFRDTQYF

v_call: TRBV3-1
clone_size: NA
d_call: NA
j_call: TRBJ1-1
cdr3_nt: TGTGCCAGCAGCCAAGCAGCGGGTCGAAGGACTGAAGCTTTCTTT
cdr3_aa: CASSQAAGRRTEAFF

v_call: TRBV4-1
clone_size: many
d_call: TRBD2
j_call: TRBJ2-3
cdr3_nt: TGCGCCAGCAGCCAAGATCCCCCGGGGGGGCCTGGAGATACGCAGTATTTT
cdr3_aa: CASSQDPPGGPGDTQYF

v_call: TRBV7-9
clone_size: many
d_call: NA
j_call: TRBJ2-1
cdr3_nt: TGTGCCAGCAACCATGGGGGCAATGAGCAGTTCTTC
cdr3_aa: CASNHGGNEQFF

v_call: TRBV6-1
clone_size: few
d_call: NA
j_call: TRBJ2-2
cdr3_nt: TGTGCCAGCAGTGGATTCCTAATGAACACCGGGGAGCTGTTTTTT
cdr3_aa: CASSGFLMNTGELFF

v_call: TRBV6-1
clone_size: few
d_call: TRBD1
j_call: TRBJ1-1
cdr3_nt: TGTGCCAGCACTTGGACAGGGGGGAACACTGAAGCTTTCTTT
cdr3_aa: CASTWTGGNTEAFF

v_call: TRBV10-3
clone_size: NA
d_call: TRBD2
j_call: TRBJ2-7
cdr3_nt: TGTGCCATCAGCCTGGAGAGACTAGCGGGGGGTTACAATGAGCAGTACTTC
cdr3_aa: CAISLERLAGGYNEQYF

v_call: TRBV2
clone_size: NA
d_call: NA
j_call: TRBJ2-7
cdr3_nt: TGTGCCAGCAGTGGGGAGGGGGCGGGCGAGCAGTACTTC
cdr3_aa: CASSGEGAGEQYF

v_call: TRBV5-1
clone_size: many
d_call: NA
j_call: TRBJ2-7
cdr3_nt: TGCGCCAGCAGCCCCCCCCCGGGGGCTCTCTCCTACGAGCAGTACTTC
cdr3_aa: CASSPPPGALSYEQYF

v_call: TRBV28
clone_size: few
d_call: NA
j_call: TRBJ1-6
cdr3_nt: TGTGCCAGCACCCCTTCCTGGGGTGATTCACCCCTCCACTTT
cdr3_aa: CASTPSWGDSPLHF

v_call: TRBV20-1
clone_size: NA
d_call: NA
j_call: TRBJ2-3
cdr3_nt: TGCAGTGCTAAGAGCACCGCCACAGATACGCAGTATTTT
cdr3_aa: CSAKSTATDTQYF

v_call: TRBV7-2
clone_size: many
d_call: NA
j_call: TRBJ2-7
cdr3_nt: TGTGCCAGCAGCTTAGGACTACTGGTCGAGCAGTACTTC
cdr3_aa: CASSLGLLVEQYF

v_call: TRBV30
clone_size: NA
d_call: TRBD1
j_call: TRBJ1-1
cdr3_nt: TGTGCCTGGAGTGACAGGGGGTCTGAAGCTTTCTTT
cdr3_aa: CAWSDRGSEAFF

v_call: TRBV6-5
clone_size: NA
d_call: NA
j_call: TRBJ2-3
cdr3_nt: TGTGCCAGCAGTTACTCCAAGACTAGTATGACAGATACGCAGTATTTT
cdr3_aa: CASSYSKTSMTDTQYF

v_call: TRBV2
clone_size: NA
d_call: TRBD2
j_call: TRBJ2-3
cdr3_nt: TGTGCCAGCAGATTGACTAGCGGGGGCTCAGATACGCAGTATTTT
cdr3_aa: CASRLTSGGSDTQYF

v_call: TRBV18
clone_size: few
d_call: TRBD1
j_call: TRBJ2-7
cdr3_nt: TGTGCCAGCTCACGGGGACAGGCGTTCTACGAGCAGTACTTC
cdr3_aa: CASSRGQAFYEQYF

v_call: TRBV27
clone_size: NA
d_call: NA
j_call: TRBJ1-1
cdr3_nt: TGTGCCAGCAGTTTAAGGGGAAGTGGAAACACTGAAGCTTTCTTT
cdr3_aa: CASSLRGSGNTEAFF

v_call: TRBV20-1
clone_size: NA
d_call: TRBD1
j_call: TRBJ2-5
cdr3_nt: TGCAGTGCTAGAGATCCTGGTGTGGGACAGGAGACCCAGTACTTC
cdr3_aa: CSARDPGVGQETQYF

v_call: TRBV25-1
clone_size: NA
d_call: NA
j_call: TRBJ1-6
cdr3_nt: TGTGCCAGCAGAGCGGGGGCGCTTGGTTCACCCCTCCACTTT
cdr3_aa: CASRAGALGSPLHF

v_call: TRBV9
clone_size: NA
d_call: NA
j_call: TRBJ1-1
cdr3_nt: TGTGCCAGCAGCGTAGCCCTGGACACTGAAGCTTTCTTT
cdr3_aa: CASSVALDTEAFF

v_call: TRBV29-1
clone_size: many
d_call: TRBD1
j_call: TRBJ2-5
cdr3_nt: TGCAGCGTTGAAGATACAGGGGCAGAGACCCAGTACTTC
cdr3_aa: CSVEDTGAETQYF

v_call: TRBV7-9
clone_size: NA
d_call: TRBD2
j_call: TRBJ2-3
cdr3_nt: TGTGTCAGCAGCTTAGCCCTAGCGGGAGGCACAGATACGCAGTATTTT
cdr3_aa: CVSSLALAGGTDTQYF

v_call: TRBV20-1
clone_size: many
d_call: NA
j_call: TRBJ2-7
cdr3_nt: TGCAGTGCGCCCGCCCCCTACGAGCAGTACTTC
cdr3_aa: CSAPAPYEQYF

v_call: TRBV28
clone_size: few
d_call: TRBD1
j_call: TRBJ2-7
cdr3_nt: TGTGCCAGCAGACGGACAGGGGGTAACTACGAGCAGTACTTC
cdr3_aa: CASRRTGGNYEQYF

v_call: TRBV7-2
clone_size: NA
d_call: NA
j_call: TRBJ2-3
cdr3_nt: TGTGCCAGCAGCTTAGCGGAGAATAGCGGCACAGATACGCAGTATTTT
cdr3_aa: CASSLAENSGTDTQYF

v_call: TRBV9
clone_size: many
d_call: TRBD1
j_call: TRBJ1-2
cdr3_nt: TGTGCCAGCAGCGTGGCAACAGGGGGCTATGGCTACACCTTC
cdr3_aa: CASSVATGGYGYTF

v_call: TRBV10-3
clone_size: NA
d_call: NA
j_call: TRBJ1-5
cdr3_nt: TGTGCCATCAGTGAGTCGACGGTTGAGAATCAGCCCCAGCATTTT
cdr3_aa: CAISESTVENQPQHF

v_call: TRBV30
clone_size: few
d_call: TRBD1
j_call: TRBJ2-7
cdr3_nt: TGTGCCTGGACCTTCGGGACAGCAGGGGAGCAGTACTTC
cdr3_aa: CAWTFGTAGEQYF

v_call: TRBV7-8
clone_size: NA
d_call: NA
j_call: TRBJ2-3
cdr3_nt: TGTGCCAGCAGCTCGACTACCCAAAAAATTCTTAATACGCAGTATTTT
cdr3_aa: CASSSTTQKILNTQYF

v_call: TRBV6-2/TRBV6-3
clone_size: many
d_call: TRBD2
j_call: TRBJ2-5
cdr3_nt: TGTGCCAGCAGTAAAGGGACTAGCGGGGGGTTGTACCAAGAGACCCAGTACTTC
cdr3_aa: CASSKGTSGGLYQETQYF

v_call: TRBV9
clone_size: NA
d_call: NA
j_call: TRBJ1-1
cdr3_nt: TGTGCCAGCAGCGTTGTCAACACTGAAGCTTTCTTT
cdr3_aa: CASSVVNTEAFF

v_call: TRBV27
clone_size: NA
d_call: NA
j_call: TRBJ1-1
cdr3_nt: NA
cdr3_aa: CASSPTLAGGPGTQYFGPGTEAFF

v_call: TRBV28
clone_size: NA
d_call: NA
j_call: TRBJ1-5
cdr3_nt: TGTGCCAGCAACCCAGTGTGCCCCCAGCCCCAGCATTTT
cdr3_aa: CASNPVCPQPQHF

v_call: TRBV7-2
clone_size: many
d_call: TRBD1
j_call: TRBJ1-2
cdr3_nt: TGTGCCAGCAGCTTTTCGGGTGACAGGGAAGTCTACACCTTC
cdr3_aa: CASSFSGDREVYTF

v_call: TRBV20-1
clone_size: many
d_call: NA
j_call: TRBJ2-3
cdr3_nt: TGCAGTGCTAGAGGGTCTAGCATCAATACGCAGTATTTT
cdr3_aa: CSARGSSINTQYF

v_call: TRBV5-4
clone_size: many
d_call: TRBD1
j_call: TRBJ2-7
cdr3_nt: TGTGCCAGCAGCTTGCCCGGGACAGGGGGTAGCGAGCAGTACTTC
cdr3_aa: CASSLPGTGGSEQYF

v_call: TRBV5-1
clone_size: many
d_call: TRBD2
j_call: TRBJ2-3
cdr3_nt: TGCGCCAGCAGAAGGGAGGGGAACACAGATACGCAGTATTTT
cdr3_aa: CASRREGNTDTQYF

v_call: TRBV7-2
clone_size: NA
d_call: NA
j_call: TRBJ2-6
cdr3_nt: TGTGCCAGCAGCCTCCGCTCAGGGGCAATTTCTGGGGCCAACGTCCTGACTTTC
cdr3_aa: CASSLRSGAISGANVLTF

v_call: TRBV5-8
clone_size: NA
d_call: TRBD1
j_call: TRBJ1-2
cdr3_nt: TGTGCCAGCAGCTGGGACAGGGGTCTCGTCTATGGCTACACCTTC
cdr3_aa: CASSWDRGLVYGYTF

v_call: TRBV4-1
clone_size: many
d_call: TRBD1
j_call: TRBJ2-5
cdr3_nt: TGCGCCAGCAGCCAAGTCGGGACAGCTGCCGAGACCCAGTACTTC
cdr3_aa: CASSQVGTAAETQYF

v_call: TRBV28
clone_size: many
d_call: NA
j_call: TRBJ2-7
cdr3_nt: TGTGCCAGCAGTTTAGTTGGGGGTTTCGAGCAGTACTTC
cdr3_aa: CASSLVGGFEQYF

v_call: TRBV18
clone_size: NA
d_call: NA
j_call: TRBJ1-4
cdr3_nt: TGTGCCAGCTCACCGACAGGCGAACAGAATGAAAAACGGTTTTTT
cdr3_aa: CASSPTGEQNEKRFF